A single sample gave rise to the 23 T cell receptor beta chains below, sequenced in a study of PD-1 blockade in classical Hodgkin lymphoma. Using immunoSEQ multiplex PCR, the repertoire was profiled, and TCRdb retains in-frame clones only, with some absent. The sample holds about 93,000 clones; about three quarters are singletons and the top ten take less than 10%. Sample time point: cycle 4 day 1 (C4D1), after more than five weeks of nivolumab. The patients all showed relapse after autologous stem cell transplantation, while their brentuximab vedotin exposure varied. The sample in question was peripheral blood mononuclear cells (PBMCs), obtained before the fourth cycle of nivolumab. Source of these receptors: a human donor with classical Hodgkin lymphoma.

The chain couples TRBV5-6 to TRBJ2-7, with 7 bases aligning to TRBD2. Trimming at V came to 2 bases and at J to 2 bases, leaving 7 bases not matched to a gene. The CDR3 totals 15 residues. CDR1 is SGHDT and CDR2 is YYEEEE in the germline V gene. CDR3 bases: TGTGCCAGCAGCTTTGTAACTAGCGTCGCCTACGAGCAGTACTTC. Its translation: CASSFVTSVAYEQYF.

V usage is TRBV7-3 and J usage is TRBJ1-1; no clear D gene. The V gene lost 7 bases and the J gene lost 2 bases, with 11 bases spanning the gap. Germline assignment: CDR1 SGHTA and CDR2 FQGTGA. The CDR3 contains 13 residues. The CDR3 coding sequence is TGTGCCAGCACCAGCGACGACAACACTGAAGCTTTCTTT. It encodes CASTSDDNTEAFF.

The chain employs TRBV6-6 and TRBJ1-2; 7 bases map to TRBD1. The CDR3 is 13 residues long. With 6 bases clipped from V and 12 bases from J, the junction kept 13 bases outside the gene matches. Germline V gene lookup returns CDR1 MNHNY and CDR2 SVGAGI (reference sequence). This chain's CDR3 is CASRAGTAFSDTF. The CDR3, as DNA: TGTGCCAGCAGAGCTGGGACAGCTTTTTCGGACACCTTC.

This chain links TRBV4-2 with TRBJ2-5; 7 bases match TRBD2. The CDR3 is made up of 16 amino acids. From germline, CDR1 is LGHNA and CDR2 YNFKEQ. The V and J ends lost 0 bases and 4 bases, in that order; junction bases with no gene match: 8. Here the CDR3 DNA reads TGTGCCAGCAGCCAAGATCCGGGGGGTAGAGGAGAGACCCAGTACTTC. Translation: CASSQDPGGRGETQYF.

This chain links TRBV11-2 with TRBJ2-3, with a weak D call TRBD2 (5 bases). V shed 4 bases and J shed 4 bases, with 12 bases lying between them. The CDR3 runs 14 residues. Per the germline V gene, CDR1 is SGHAT and CDR2 is FQNNGV. This CDR3 is CASSSRGVADTQYF. The CDR3 bases are TGTGCCAGCAGCTCCCGGGGAGTGGCAGATACGCAGTATTTT.

This chain links TRBV28 with TRBJ1-1, with a weak D call TRBD1 (5 bases). Trimming left V 2 bases short and J 0 bases short, with 7 bases between. CDR1 is MDHEN, CDR2 SYDVKM, per germline. The CDR3 is 14 residues long. CDR3 region: CASSLGGVNTEAFF. The CDR3 DNA is TGTGCCAGCAGTTTAGGAGGGGTGAACACTGAAGCTTTCTTT.

This clone has at least ten counts. V and J are TRBV19 and TRBJ1-3; a possible D gene is TRBD1 (5 bases). Germline V CDR1 and CDR2: LNHDA, SQIVND (reference sequence). Trimming stripped 2 bases from V and 0 bases from J, with 17 bases between. The length of the CDR3 is 18 residues. CDR3 sequence reads: CASSISQGLADSGNTIYF. In DNA form, the CDR3 reads TGTGCCAGTAGTATATCCCAGGGACTTGCAGACTCTGGAAACACCATATATTTT.

Turning to this clone: This sample also contains other DNA sequences that code for the same CDR3. V usage is TRBV2 and J usage is TRBJ1-2; maybe TRBD1 (5 bases). In germline, CDR1 is SNHLY, CDR2 FYNNEI. The V end was cut by 6 bases, the J end by 2 bases, with 10 bases between. The CDR3 is 13 amino acids. The CDR3 here is CASSRDSNYGYTF. In DNA form, the CDR3 reads TGTGCCAGCAGCCGGGACTCCAACTATGGCTACACCTTC.

This clone was counted only a few times. This sequence joins TRBV7-9 and TRBJ2-7, with 12 bases that match TRBD2. The CDR3 consists of 15 residues. CDR1 and CDR2 from the germline V gene are SEHNR and FQNEAQ (reference sequence). The J segment lost 0 bases and the V segment lost 11 bases, leaving 8 bases of the junction unmatched. CDR3 DNA sequence: TGTGCCTTGGGCAGACTAGCGGGGGCCTCCTACGAGCAGTACTTC. Translated, it gives CALGRLAGASYEQYF.

The CDR3 nucleotides are TGTGCCAGCATCCGGAGCTATGAGCAGTTCTTC. Residues: CASIRSYEQFF. The chain carries TRBV27 and TRBJ2-1; the D is unclear. V gave up 7 bases and J gave up 8 bases, with 9 bases separating them. CDR1 is MNHEY, CDR2 SMNVEV, per germline (reference sequence). This CDR3 has 11 amino acids.

This rearrangement joins TRBV5-4 to TRBJ2-5; D is unclear. The V gene lost 3 bases and the J gene lost 5 bases, with 8 bases spanning the gap. The length of the CDR3 is 12 residues. The V gene's germline CDR1 is SGHNT and CDR2 YYREEE (reference sequence). The CDR3 here is CASSSPQETQYF. CDR3 sequence (DNA): TGTGCCAGCAGCTCCCCCCAGGAGACCCAGTACTTC.

This chain connects TRBV5-1 to TRBJ2-5; D is unclear. The CDR3 totals 14 residues. V lost 2 bases to trimming and J lost 5 bases, with 13 bases between them. The germline V gene has CDR1 SGHRS and CDR2 YFSETQ. The CDR3 DNA sequence: TGCGCCAGCAGCTTTTCCCTCGCTGGGGAGACCCAGTACTTC. Protein sequence: CASSFSLAGETQYF.

This chain connects TRBV9 to TRBJ2-7; 7 positions match TRBD1. Losses at the gene ends were 4 bases for V and 3 bases for J; bases not matched to a gene: 13. Germline V gene sequence: CDR1 SGDLS, CDR2 YYNGEE. CDR3 size: 16 residues. In DNA form, the CDR3 reads TGTGCCAGCAGCTCTAGCTCCGGGACAGCCTTCTACGAGCAGTACTTC. As protein: CASSSSSGTAFYEQYF.

This rearrangement joins TRBV19 to TRBJ2-1; 9 nucleotides agree with TRBD1. The CDR3 has 15 amino acids. J lost 7 bases, V lost 2 bases, and 6 bases had no gene match. Germline CDR1 and CDR2: LNHDA and SQIVND (reference sequence). In DNA form, the CDR3 reads TGTGCCAGTAGTATAAGGGGGGACAGGGCAAATGAGCAGTTCTTC. Protein sequence: CASSIRGDRANEQFF.

In this sample, this clone turned up once. The V and J genes are TRBV7-9 and TRBJ2-7, with a possible D match to TRBD2 (5 bases). Germline V gives CDR1 SEHNR, CDR2 FQNEAQ (reference sequence). This CDR3 comprises 11 residues. V was trimmed by 7 bases and J by 5 bases, leaving 9 bases between them. The CDR3 region is CASIGIDEQYF. CDR3 nucleotide sequence: TGTGCCAGCATCGGGATCGACGAGCAGTACTTC.

CDR3 residues: CASSLLENEQFF. The CDR3 DNA reads TGTGCCAGCAGTTTGCTAGAGAATGAGCAGTTCTTC. This chain uses TRBV28 with TRBJ2-1; D ambiguous. CDR1 and CDR2 from the germline V gene are MDHEN and SYDVKM. There are 12 residues in the CDR3. The ends were cut back, 3 bases at V and 7 bases at J, with 7 bases in the middle.

This chain connects TRBV7-3 to TRBJ1-1, with D uncertain. Germline assignment: CDR1 SGHTA and CDR2 FQGTGA. The CDR3 sequence is 15 residues long. Trimming stripped 5 bases from V and 0 bases from J, with 13 bases between. The CDR3 DNA follows: TGTGCCAGCAGCCCCCGCGGCGGGTTGAACACTGAAGCTTTCTTT. It specifies CASSPRGGLNTEAFF.

The gene calls are TRBV5-8 and TRBJ2-1; D perhaps matches TRBD2 (5 bases). This CDR3 has 15 residues. The germline V and J ends were trimmed by 4 bases and 0 bases, with 11 bases remaining between them. CDR1 SGHTS and CDR2 YDEGEE come from the germline V gene. The CDR3 sequence is CASSAGLLSYNEQFF. The CDR3 DNA sequence: TGTGCCAGCAGCGCCGGACTCCTCTCCTACAATGAGCAGTTCTTC.

V gene TRBV9 combines with J gene TRBJ2-3, with D possibly TRBD2 on 7 matching bases. Trimming pared 0 bases from V and 6 bases from J, leaving 20 bases between. The germline V gene encodes CDR1 SGDLS and CDR2 YYNGEE. CDR3 length equals 17 residues. CDR3 nucleotides: TGTGCCAGCAGCGTAGGTGTCGGGGACTGGGGGGGCGATACGCAGTATTTT. Protein sequence: CASSVGVGDWGGDTQYF.

The gene calls are TRBV6-5 and TRBJ1-4; a possible D gene is TRBD1 (6 bases). CDR1 and CDR2 (germline): MNHEY, SVGAGI. V lost 4 bases and J lost 13, with 16 bases in between. The CDR3 extends over 13 amino acids. In nucleotides, the CDR3 is TGTGCCAGCAGTTTAAGGGGGGTCGGTGGACTGTTTTTT. Protein product: CASSLRGVGGLFF.

V usage is TRBV19 and J usage is TRBJ2-1, with 8 bases identical to TRBD2. Germline-derived CDR1 and CDR2 are LNHDA and SQIVND (reference sequence). J was trimmed by 14 bases and V by 5 bases; bases with no gene match: 20. The CDR3 has 16 residues. The CDR3 DNA follows: TGTGCCAGTAGTGGAGGGACTAGACCAGACCTTACCAGCAAGTTCTTC. Protein product: CASSGGTRPDLTSKFF.

The V call is TRBV13, the J call TRBJ2-3; D is possibly TRBD2 (6 bases). The length of the CDR3 is 14 residues. V was trimmed by 5 bases and J by 4 bases, leaving 13 bases between them. The germline V gene encodes CDR1 PRHDT and CDR2 FYEKMQ (reference sequence). In DNA form, the CDR3 reads TGTGCCAGCAGCCGCGGAGAGCGGGCAGATACGCAGTATTTT. It encodes CASSRGERADTQYF. The whole variable domain, remainder taken from reference TRBV13 and TRBJ2-3, is AAGVIQSPRHLIKEKRETATLKCYPIPRHDTVYWYQQGPGQDPQFLISFYEKMQSDKGSIPDRFSAQQFSDYHSELNMSSLELGDSALYFCASSRGERADTQYFGPGTRLTVL.

This sequence joins TRBV18 and TRBJ2-1, with 9 nucleotides matching TRBD2. Germline CDR1 KGHSH, CDR2 LQKENI. The CDR3 length is 16 residues. The J segment lost 6 bases and the V segment lost 3 bases, leaving 9 bases of the junction unmatched. DNA for the CDR3: TGTGCCAGCTCACCGCCGGGACTAGCACCATCCAATGAGCAGTTCTTC. The encoded protein is CASSPPGLAPSNEQFF.